The 16 T cell receptor beta chains presented below share a single source sample, sequenced in a study of cytomegalovirus exposure and HLA in healthy donors. Primers for the PCR totalled 60 Vbeta and 13 Jbeta. Clones were read by immunoSEQ multiplex PCR, and TCRdb kept only the in-frame ones, dropping some. This table has 65,000 to 85,000 clones, 70% to 85% appearing once. Sequenced input: PBMCs. All receptors come from a woman between 50 and 59 years old in good health and CMV-seronegative.

The CDR3 region is CAWDRDSFSGNTIYF. In nucleotides, the CDR3 is TGTGCTTGGGACAGGGACTCTTTCTCTGGAAACACCATATATTTT. The gene calls are TRBV30 and TRBJ1-3, with 9 bases lining up with TRBD1. The germline CDR1 and CDR2 sequences are GTSNPN and SVGIG (reference sequence). This CDR3 spans 15 amino acids.

The V and J genes are TRBV9 and TRBJ2-5; no firm D call. The CDR3 is made up of 13 amino acids. The V gene lost 4 bases and the J gene lost 5 bases, with 12 bases spanning the gap. Germline CDR1 SGDLS, CDR2 YYNGEE. The CDR3 DNA follows: TGTGCCAGCAGCCCTAGACCGATCGAGACCCAGTACTTC. Amino acids: CASSPRPIETQYF.

This clone appeared a single time. This CDR3 reads CACSQGREQYV. The CDR3 DNA is TGTGCCTGTTCCCAGGGCCGCGAGCAGTACGTC. V gene TRBV30 combines with J gene TRBJ2-7; perhaps TRBD1 as D (5 bases). CDR3 length equals 11 residues. The V and J ends lost 6 bases and 6 bases respectively, with 12 bases between them. Germline lookup yields CDR1 GTSNPN and CDR2 SVGIG (reference sequence).

The V call is TRBV5-1, the J call TRBJ2-1; TRBD2 matches at 13 bases. Germline trimming cut 7 bases from V and 7 bases from J; bases unmatched to any gene: 5. CDR3 length equals 14 residues. Per the germline V gene, CDR1 is SGHRS and CDR2 is YFSETQ. CDR3 nucleotides: TGCGCCAGCCGACTAGCGGGAGGAGGGAATGAGCAGTTCTTC. Translated: CASRLAGGGNEQFF.

This chain connects TRBV18 to TRBJ1-3, with unresolved D. The CDR3 contains 14 residues. V was pared by 6 bases and J by 0 bases, with 9 bases between. Germline CDR1 KGHSH, CDR2 LQKENI. CDR3: CASSLADSGNTIYF. In nucleotides, the CDR3 is TGTGCCAGCTCTCTGGCGGACTCTGGAAACACCATATATTTT.

The chain joins TRBV9 to TRBJ2-7; 12 nucleotides match TRBD1. Germline assignment: CDR1 SGDLS and CDR2 YYNGEE. After removal of 4 bases from V and 7 bases from J, the junction contained 6 bases not matched to a gene. The CDR3 has 14 residues. For the CDR3, the DNA is TGTGCCAGCAGCCCTGGGGACAGGGGGCGTGAGCAGTACTTC. It is translated as CASSPGDRGREQYF.

This clone showed up just once. The CDR3 here is CASRGQSYQPQHF. The CDR3 region has the DNA TGTGCCAGCAGAGGACAGTCCTATCAGCCCCAGCATTTT. V usage is TRBV2 and J usage is TRBJ1-5; TRBD1 is a possible D gene (6 bases). CDR3 length: 13 amino acids. Germline lookup yields CDR1 SNHLY and CDR2 FYNNEI. V was shortened by 6 bases and J by 5 bases, with 11 bases between the two germline ends. Together with reference TRBV2 and TRBJ1-5, the CDR3 gives the full variable domain: EPEVTQTPSHQVTQMGQEVILRCVPISNHLYFYWYRQILGQKVEFLVSFYNNEISEKSEIFDDQFSVERPDGSNFTLKIRSTKLEDSAMYFCASRGQSYQPQHFGDGTRLSIL.

The CDR3 loop reads CASSFWSGRSSYEQYV. As DNA, the CDR3 is TGCGCCAGCAGCTTCTGGTCAGGGCGCAGCTCCTACGAGCAGTACGTC. This rearrangement joins TRBV23-1 to TRBJ2-7; D might be TRBD1 (5 bases). TRBV23-1 is an ORF, and what it does is uncertain. The V end lost 6 bases, the J end lost 0 bases, and 18 bases lay between the germline ends. The CDR3 runs to 16 residues.

The chain carries TRBV18 and TRBJ1-5; 10 bases are shared with TRBD1. V gave up 3 bases and J gave up 7 bases; unmatched junction bases: 6. Germline V gives CDR1 KGHSH, CDR2 LQKENI. The CDR3 sequence is 15 residues long. Here the CDR3 DNA reads TGTGCCAGCTCACCGGGGGGACAGGGGAACCAGCCCCAGCATTTT. It specifies CASSPGGQGNQPQHF.

DNA for the CDR3: TGTGCCAGTAGTACAGGACAGATTTTGAACACTGAAGCTTTCTTT. Encoded protein: CASSTGQILNTEAFF. The chain carries TRBV19 and TRBJ1-1; tentative D call: TRBD1 (6 bases). V was pared by 4 bases and J by 0 bases, with 12 bases between. The length of the CDR3 is 15 residues. Germline values: CDR1 LNHDA, CDR2 SQIVND (reference sequence).

The rearrangement links TRBV2 to TRBJ2-2, with TRBD2 identical over 7 bases. J gave up 1 base and V 4 bases, and 3 bases lay outside the gene matches. This CDR3 is built from 15 residues. Germline CDR1 SNHLY, CDR2 FYNNEI. The CDR3 sequence is CASSGERENTGELFF. The CDR3 DNA is TGTGCCAGCAGTGGGGAGCGGGAGAACACCGGGGAGCTGTTTTTT.

The chain is built from TRBV7-3 and TRBJ2-1, with 9 bases aligning to TRBD2. V lost 2 bases, J lost 6 bases, and 5 bases stayed unmatched. CDR1 and CDR2 (germline): SGHTA, FQGTGA. The CDR3 consists of 15 residues. CDR3 sequence reads: CASSLVLRGGNEQFF. In DNA, the CDR3 is TGTGCCAGCAGCTTAGTGTTGCGGGGGGGCAATGAGCAGTTCTTC.

The rearrangement links TRBV4-1 to TRBJ1-1, with 7 bases that match TRBD1. The V gene end was trimmed by 0 bases and the J gene end by 5 bases; junction bases not matched to a gene: 3. Germline V gene sequence: CDR1 MGHRA, CDR2 YSYEKL. This CDR3 is built from 14 residues. CDR3 nucleotide sequence: TGCGCCAGCAGCCAAGACAGGGGGTTGACTGAAGCTTTCTTT. This codes for CASSQDRGLTEAFF.

This rearrangement joins TRBV2 to TRBJ1-5; D is undetermined. Trimming stripped 1 base from V and 3 bases from J, with 7 bases between. Germline V lookup: CDR1 SNHLY, CDR2 FYNNEI. The CDR3 has 14 residues. The DNA for the CDR3 is TGTGCCAGCAGTGAAGGGCTTCCCAATCAGCCCCAGCATTTT. Its protein is CASSEGLPNQPQHF.

This sequence joins TRBV9 and TRBJ1-5, with D unclear. From germline, CDR1 is SGDLS and CDR2 YYNGEE. The CDR3 loop spans 13 amino acids. V lost 2 bases, J lost 7 bases, and 10 bases lay in between. CDR3 nucleotide sequence: TGTGCCAGCAGCGTTTCAGGTGGCCAGCCCCAGCATTTT. Translation: CASSVSGGQPQHF.

This chain uses TRBV5-1 with TRBJ1-4, with a weak D call TRBD1 (5 bases). CDR3 size: 13 residues. Germline V gene lookup returns CDR1 SGHRS and CDR2 YFSETQ. Trimming left V 2 bases short and J 5 bases short, with 7 bases between. CDR3 region: CASSFSGNEKLFF. Here the CDR3 DNA reads TGCGCCAGCAGCTTTTCAGGGAATGAAAAACTGTTTTTT.